This TCR beta chain was identified in a study of T cell responses to AZD1222 COVID-19 vaccine. The repertoire was sequenced with immunoSEQ multiplex PCR; TCRdb's copy has only in-frame clones and lacks some. Here the sample spans more than 150,000 clones, around 90% being singletons. Trimming removed 3 bases from V and 7 bases from J, with 13 bases in between. The germline CDR1 and CDR2 sequences are SGHAT and FQNNGV. This CDR3 region has 15 residues. The source was peripheral blood, collected on day 0 of AZD1222 vaccination. The clonotype was recovered from an adult in good health. The rearrangement uses TRBV11-2 and TRBJ1-6; weak D call: TRBD1 (5 bases). In DNA, the CDR3 is TGTGCCAGCAGCTTCGGCCCGGGGCTCAATTCACCCCTCCACTTT. Its translation is CASSFGPGLNSPLHF.